This T cell receptor (beta chain) derives from a study of T cells in Graves' hyperthyroidism and ophthalmopathy. Study-level points and caveats: Blood also held most thyroid clonotypes expanded beyond 0.001.

Of note for this clonotype: Its antigen is not identified.

Patients showing uncontrolled infection, other autoimmune disease, pregnancy or lactation were ineligible. On the basis of clinical symptoms, serum thyroxine and TRAb, thyroid ultrasound and orbital computed tomography, diagnoses were made. Out of over 7.5 ml of fresh peripheral blood came the PBMCs. The V segment lost 5 bases and the J segment 0 bases; nucleotides outside the gene matches: 12. This CDR3 is built from 18 residues. Germline V CDR1 and CDR2: SEHNR, FQNEAQ (reference sequence). TCR beta CDR3 regions were amplified from RNA. RT-PCR in the first round (using the HTBI primer set) targeted the TCR CDR3. Using its own MiXCR run on the multiplex PCR reads, TCRdb lists one record per CDR3 protein. In the table there are hundreds of thousands of distinct CDR3 sequences, 25% of which are singletons.

The sample comprised blood. J is TRBJ1-2 and V is TRBV7-9; 10 nucleotides line up with TRBD1. This TCR derives from a middle-aged man with Graves' hyperthyroidism. The CDR3 region has the DNA TGTGCCAGCAGCAACCCCGGGACAGGGGAATGGGCTAACTATGGCTACACCTTC. This gives the protein CASSNPGTGEWANYGYTF.